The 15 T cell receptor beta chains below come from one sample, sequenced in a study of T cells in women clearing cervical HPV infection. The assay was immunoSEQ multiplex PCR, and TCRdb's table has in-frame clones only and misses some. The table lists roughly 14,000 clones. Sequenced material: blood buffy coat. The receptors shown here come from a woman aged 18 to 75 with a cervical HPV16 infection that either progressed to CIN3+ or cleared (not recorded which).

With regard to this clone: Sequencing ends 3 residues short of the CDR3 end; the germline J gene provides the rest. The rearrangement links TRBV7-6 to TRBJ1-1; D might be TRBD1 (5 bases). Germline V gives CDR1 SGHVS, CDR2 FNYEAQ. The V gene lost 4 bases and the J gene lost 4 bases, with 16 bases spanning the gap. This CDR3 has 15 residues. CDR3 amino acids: CASSSPAGRSTEAFF. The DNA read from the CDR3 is TGTGCCAGCAGCTCACCGGCAGGGAGGAGCACTGAA.

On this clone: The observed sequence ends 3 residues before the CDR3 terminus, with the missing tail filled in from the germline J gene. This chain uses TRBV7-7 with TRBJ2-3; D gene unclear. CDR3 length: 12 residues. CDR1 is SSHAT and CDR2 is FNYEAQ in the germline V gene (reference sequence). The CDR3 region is CASRDPSGTQYF. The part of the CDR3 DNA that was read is TGTGCCAGCAGAGACCCTAGTGGCACG. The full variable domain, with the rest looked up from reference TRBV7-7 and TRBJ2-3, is GAGVSQSPRYKVTKRGQDVTLRCDPISSHATLYWYQQALGQGPEFLTYFNYEAQPDKSGLPSDRFSAERPEGSISTLTIQRTEQRDSAMYRCASRDPSGTQYFGPGTRLTVL.

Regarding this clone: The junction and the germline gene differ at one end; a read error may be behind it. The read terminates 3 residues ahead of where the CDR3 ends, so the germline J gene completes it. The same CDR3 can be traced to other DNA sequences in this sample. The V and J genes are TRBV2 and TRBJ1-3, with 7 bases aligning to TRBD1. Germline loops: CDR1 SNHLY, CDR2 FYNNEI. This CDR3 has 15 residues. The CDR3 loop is CASRGNTGEANTIYF. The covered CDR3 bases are TGTGCCAGCAGGGGGAATACAGGGGAAGCAAACACG. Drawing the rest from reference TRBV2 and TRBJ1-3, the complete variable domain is EPEVTQTPSHQVTQMGQEVILRCVPISNHLYFYWYRQILGQKVEFLVSFYNNEISEKSEIFDDQFSVERPDGSNFTLKIRSTKLEDSAMYFCASRGNTGEANTIYFGEGSWLTVV.

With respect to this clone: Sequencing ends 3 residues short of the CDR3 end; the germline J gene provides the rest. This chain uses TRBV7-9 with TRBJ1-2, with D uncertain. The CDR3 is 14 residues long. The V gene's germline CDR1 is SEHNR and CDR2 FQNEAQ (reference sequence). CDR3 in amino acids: CASSSGVSSYDYTF. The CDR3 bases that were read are TGTGCCAGCAGTAGCGGGGTCAGCTCCTACGAC. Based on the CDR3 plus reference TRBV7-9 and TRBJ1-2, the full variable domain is DTGVSQNPRHKITKRGQNVTFRCDPISEHNRLYWYRQTLGQGPEFLTYFQNEAQLEKSRLLSDRFSAERPKGSFSTLEIQRTEQGDSAMYLCASSSGVSSYDYTFGSGTRLTVV.

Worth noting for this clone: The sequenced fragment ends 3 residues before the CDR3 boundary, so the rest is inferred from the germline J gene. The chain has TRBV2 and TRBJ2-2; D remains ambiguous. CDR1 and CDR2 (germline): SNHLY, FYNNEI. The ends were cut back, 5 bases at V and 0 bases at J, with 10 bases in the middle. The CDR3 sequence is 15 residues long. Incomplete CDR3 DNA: TGTGCCAGCAGTCAGTTGGCCCCGAACACCGGGGAG. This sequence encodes CASSQLAPNTGE. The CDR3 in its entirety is CASSQLAPNTGELFF.

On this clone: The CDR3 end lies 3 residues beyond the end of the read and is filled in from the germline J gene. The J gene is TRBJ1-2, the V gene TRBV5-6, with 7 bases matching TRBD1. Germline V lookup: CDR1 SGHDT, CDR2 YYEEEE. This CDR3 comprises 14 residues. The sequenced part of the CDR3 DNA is TGTGCCAGCAGCTTGCATACAGGGGCCGCCGAC. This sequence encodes CASSLHTGAAD. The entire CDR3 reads CASSLHTGAADYTF.

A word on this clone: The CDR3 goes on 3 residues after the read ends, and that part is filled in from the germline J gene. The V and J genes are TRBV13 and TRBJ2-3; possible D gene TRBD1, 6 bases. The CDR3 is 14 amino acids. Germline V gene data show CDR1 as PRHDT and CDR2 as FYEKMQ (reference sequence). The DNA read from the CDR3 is TGTGCCAGCAGCCGGGGACACAGCCAAGAGACG. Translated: CASSRGHSQET. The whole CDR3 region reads CASSRGHSQETQYF.

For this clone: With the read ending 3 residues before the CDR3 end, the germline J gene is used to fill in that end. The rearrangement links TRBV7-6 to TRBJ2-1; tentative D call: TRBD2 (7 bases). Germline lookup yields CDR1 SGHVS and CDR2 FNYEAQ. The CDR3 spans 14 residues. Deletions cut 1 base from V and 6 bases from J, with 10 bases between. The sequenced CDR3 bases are TGTGCCAGCAGCTTAGGGGGGGGCCTCAATGAG. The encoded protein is CASSLGGGLNE. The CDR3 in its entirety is CASSLGGGLNEQFF.

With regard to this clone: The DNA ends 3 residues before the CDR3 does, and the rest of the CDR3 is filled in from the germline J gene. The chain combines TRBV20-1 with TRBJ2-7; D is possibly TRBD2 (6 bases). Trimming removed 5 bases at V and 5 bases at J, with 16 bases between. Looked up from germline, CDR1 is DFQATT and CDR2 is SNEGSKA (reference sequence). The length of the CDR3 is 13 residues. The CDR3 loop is CSAEDSGVNEQYF. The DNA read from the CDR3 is TGCAGTGCTGAGGACTCGGGGGTCAACGAG.

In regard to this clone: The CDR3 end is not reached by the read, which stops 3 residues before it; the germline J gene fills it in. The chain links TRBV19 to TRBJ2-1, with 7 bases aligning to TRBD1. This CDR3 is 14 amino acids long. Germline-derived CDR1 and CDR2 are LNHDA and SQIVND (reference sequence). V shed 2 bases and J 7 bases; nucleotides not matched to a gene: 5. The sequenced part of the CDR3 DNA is TGTGCCAGTAGTATAAACTGGGACAGAAATGAG. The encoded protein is CASSINWDRNE. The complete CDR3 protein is CASSINWDRNEQFF.

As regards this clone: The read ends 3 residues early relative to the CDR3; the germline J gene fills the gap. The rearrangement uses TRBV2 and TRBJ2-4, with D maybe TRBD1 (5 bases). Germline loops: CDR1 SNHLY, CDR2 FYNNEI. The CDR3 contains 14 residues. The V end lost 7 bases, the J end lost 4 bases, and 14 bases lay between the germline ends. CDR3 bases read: TGTGCCAGCACCCCCCGACAGAAGAAAAACATT. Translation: CASTPRQKKNI. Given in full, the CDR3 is CASTPRQKKNIQYF.

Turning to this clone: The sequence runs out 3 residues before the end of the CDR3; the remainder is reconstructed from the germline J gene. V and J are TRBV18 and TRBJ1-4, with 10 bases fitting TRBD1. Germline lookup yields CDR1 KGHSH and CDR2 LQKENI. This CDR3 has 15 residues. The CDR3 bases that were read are TGTGCCAGCTCACCACCGGGACAGGGGTTTTCACCA. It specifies CASSPPGQGFSP. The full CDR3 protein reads CASSPPGQGFSPLFF.

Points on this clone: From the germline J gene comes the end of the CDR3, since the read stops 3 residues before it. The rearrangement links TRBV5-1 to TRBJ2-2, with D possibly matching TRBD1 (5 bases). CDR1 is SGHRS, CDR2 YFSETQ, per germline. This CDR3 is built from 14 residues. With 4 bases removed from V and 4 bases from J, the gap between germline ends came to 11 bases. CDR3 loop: CASSVDSRTGELFF. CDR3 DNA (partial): TGCGCCAGCAGCGTCGACAGTCGCACCGGGGAG.

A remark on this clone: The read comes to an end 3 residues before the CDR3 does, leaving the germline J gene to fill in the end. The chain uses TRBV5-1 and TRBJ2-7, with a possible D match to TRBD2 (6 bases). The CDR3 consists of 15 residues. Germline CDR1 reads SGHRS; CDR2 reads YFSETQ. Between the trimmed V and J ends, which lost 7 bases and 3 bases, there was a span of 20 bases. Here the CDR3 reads CASGGTALGVYEQYF. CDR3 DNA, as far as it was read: TGCGCCAGCGGGGGGACCGCGCTTGGGGTCTACGAG.

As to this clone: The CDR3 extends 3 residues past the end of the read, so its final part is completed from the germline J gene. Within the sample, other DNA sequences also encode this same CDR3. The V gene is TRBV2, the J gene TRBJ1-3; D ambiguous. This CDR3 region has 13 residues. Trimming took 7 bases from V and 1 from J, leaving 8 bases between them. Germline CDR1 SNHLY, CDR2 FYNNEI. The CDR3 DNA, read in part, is TGTGCCAGCACCGGACTGTCTGGAAACACC. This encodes CASTGLSGNT. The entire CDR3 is CASTGLSGNTIYF.